The 2 T cell receptor beta chains in this list originate from one sample, sequenced in a study of T cell clonality in common variable immunodeficiency. Study-wide results and limits: Common variable immunodeficiency TCR beta sequences reportedly had fewer deletions and N-nucleotide insertions.

Sequenced by immunoSEQ multiplex PCR; TCRdb stores in-frame clones only, minus some. The sample contains some 19,000 clones, none of them singletons. These receptors lack a known antigen. Sequencing was done on a sample of peripheral blood mononuclear cells. The receptors come from a human donor with common variable immunodeficiency.

This clone qualifies as medium-sized. With the read ending 3 residues before the CDR3 end, the germline J gene is used to fill in that end. This chain links TRBV6-2 or TRBV6-3 with TRBJ1-6; TRBD1 is a possible D gene (5 bases). Trimming pared 6 bases from V and 5 bases from J, leaving 11 bases between. The CDR3 has 14 residues. The V gene's germline CDR1 is MNHEY and CDR2 SVGEGT. Partial CDR3 DNA: TGTGCCAGCAGCCCAGGACAAGATAATTCACCC. It is translated as CASSPGQDNSP. The entire CDR3 protein is CASSPGQDNSPLHF.

Many counts were recorded for this clone. Coverage ceases 3 residues before the CDR3 finishes, and the germline J gene fills in the end. J is TRBJ2-3 and V is TRBV19; no clear D. This CDR3 has 13 residues. Germline V gives CDR1 LNHDA, CDR2 SQIVND (reference sequence). V was pared by 5 bases and J by 1 base, with 7 bases between. The CDR3 DNA, read in part, is TGTGCCAGTAGTTACGTAGGCACAGATACG. It translates to CASSYVGTDT. The entire CDR3 protein is CASSYVGTDTQYF. Full variable domain (remainder filled in from reference TRBV19 and TRBJ2-3): DGGITQSPKYLFRKEGQNVTLSCEQNLNHDAMYWYRQDPGQGLRLIYYSQIVNDFQKGDIAEGYSVSREKKESFPLTVTSAQKNPTAFYLCASSYVGTDTQYFGPGTRLTVL.